This is a list of T cell receptor beta chains from one sample in a study of blood T cell repertoires in COVID-19. Measured with immunoSEQ multiplex PCR; TCRdb has only the in-frame clones, and not every one. The data show 210,000 or so clones, with around nine tenths seen just once and 5.5% to 7% held by the top ten. The specimen sequenced was peripheral blood. Receptors originate from a woman aged 40-49 years who had recovered from COVID-19. The CDR3 runs from the conserved cysteine through the conserved F or W. D genes are given only for firm matches. A row's size may be missing; if present it is once, few, many or a size class.

>TRBV6-5|.|TRBJ2-1|16|.
CASSYKGGIPYNEQFF
TGTGCCAGCAGTTACAAGGGCGGGATACCGTACAATGAGCAGTTCTTC
>TRBV19|.|TRBJ2-4|15|TRBD1
CASSSRAGGRDIQYF
TGTGCCAGTAGCTCTAGGGCAGGGGGCCGGGACATTCAGTACTTC
>TRBV3-1/TRBV3-2|.|TRBJ2-3|18|TRBD2
CASSQVVPSGSSTDTQYF
TGTGCCAGCAGCCAAGTCGTGCCTAGCGGGAGTAGCACAGATACGCAGTATTTT
>TRBV11-1|.|TRBJ2-3|15|.
CASSSRGQSTDTQYF
TGTGCCAGCAGCTCCCGTGGCCAGTCCACAGATACGCAGTATTTT
>TRBV4-2|few|TRBJ1-1|15|.
CASSPGEGRGAEAFF
TGTGCCAGCAGCCCTGGGGAGGGGAGGGGCGCTGAAGCTTTCTTT
>TRBV10-3|.|TRBJ2-1|13|TRBD1
CASRQGANNEQFF
TGTGCCTCGCGACAGGGGGCGAACAATGAGCAGTTCTTC
>TRBV7-9|.|TRBJ1-2|14|.
CASSFSSGGGGYTF
TGTGCCAGCAGCTTCTCCTCCGGGGGGGGTGGCTACACCTTC
>TRBV19|.|TRBJ2-3|17|TRBD2
CASSRGGAIVGTDTQYF
TGTGCCAGTAGTAGGGGAGGGGCCATCGTAGGCACAGATACGCAGTATTTT
>TRBV12-3/TRBV12-4|.|TRBJ2-7|13|TRBD2
CASSSSGSYEQYF
TGTGCCAGCAGTTCTAGCGGTTCCTACGAGCAGTACTTC
>TRBV15|once|TRBJ1-3|16|.
CATSRESLDRGNTIYF
TGTGCCACCAGCAGAGAATCCCTGGACAGAGGAAACACCATATATTTT
>TRBV19|.|TRBJ2-3|18|TRBD1
CASSGPGRGQGPTDTQYF
TGTGCCAGTAGTGGTCCTGGTCGCGGACAGGGCCCCACAGATACGCAGTATTTT
>TRBV5-1|.|TRBJ2-3|16|TRBD2
CASIRSSSGSQDTQYF
TGCGCCAGCATTCGTAGTTCGAGCGGGAGTCAAGATACGCAGTATTTT
>TRBV5-1|.|TRBJ2-2|16|TRBD1
CASSLDRGVVTGELFF
TGCGCCAGCAGCTTGGACAGGGGAGTGGTTACCGGGGAGCTGTTTTTT
>TRBV13|.|TRBJ2-1|13|.
CASSLGRGAEQFF
TGTGCCAGCAGCTTAGGCCGGGGGGCAGAGCAGTTCTTC
>TRBV7-8|.|TRBJ1-1|13|.
CASSDFKNTEAFF
TGTGCCAGCAGCGACTTCAAGAACACTGAAGCTTTCTTT
>TRBV30|few|TRBJ1-1|13|.
CAWRRQGNTEAFF
TGTGCCTGGAGAAGGCAGGGGAACACTGAAGCTTTCTTT
>TRBV5-4|.|TRBJ2-5|14|TRBD2
CASSLREGPGTQYF
TGTGCCAGCAGCTTGCGGGAGGGCCCGGGGACCCAGTACTTC
>TRBV30|few|TRBJ1-5|14|.
CAWEKGDSNQPQHF
TGTGCCTGGGAAAAGGGGGATAGCAATCAGCCCCAGCATTTT
>TRBV30|.|TRBJ1-2|13|TRBD1
CAWRRQGANGYTF
TGTGCCTGGAGAAGACAGGGGGCGAATGGCTACACCTTC
>TRBV7-8|.|TRBJ2-7|17|TRBD1
CASSLVWGEQGAYEQYF
TGTGCCAGCAGCTTAGTATGGGGAGAGCAGGGGGCCTACGAGCAGTACTTC
>TRBV3-1/TRBV3-2|.|TRBJ2-2|16|.
CASSQLTGRGPGELFF
TGTGCCAGCAGCCAATTGACCGGGCGGGGGCCCGGGGAGCTGTTTTTT
>TRBV30|.|TRBJ1-1|11|TRBD1
CAWSVTGDAFF
TGTGCCTGGAGTGTGACAGGGGACGCTTTCTTT
>TRBV11-3|.|TRBJ2-3|15|.
CASSAGLGLYHTQYF
TGTGCCAGCAGCGCGGGGTTGGGCCTGTACCATACGCAGTATTTT
>TRBV9|.|TRBJ2-3|16|.
CASSVAAALGSDTQYF
TGTGCCAGCAGCGTAGCGGCAGCTCTAGGATCAGATACGCAGTATTTT
>TRBV2|.|TRBJ2-3|16|TRBD2
CASSEIGREITDTQYF
TGTGCCAGCAGTGAAATCGGGAGGGAGATTACAGATACGCAGTATTTT
>TRBV6-2/TRBV6-3|.|TRBJ1-2|13|.
CASSRQTNYGYTF
TGTGCCAGCAGCCGACAGACTAACTATGGCTACACCTTC
>TRBV19|.|TRBJ1-2|14|.
CASSIATANYGYTF
TGTGCCAGTAGTATAGCTACAGCTAACTATGGCTACACCTTC
>TRBV28|.|TRBJ1-5|13|TRBD1
CASSLDRAQPQHF
TGTGCCAGCAGTTTGGACAGGGCTCAGCCCCAGCATTTT
>TRBV20-1|.|TRBJ1-2|12|.
CSASRVPYGYTF
TGCAGTGCTAGTCGGGTGCCCTATGGCTACACCTTC
>TRBV28|.|TRBJ2-7|15|TRBD2
CASSSGTSGSYEQYF
TGTGCCAGCAGTTCGGGGACTAGCGGGAGTTACGAGCAGTACTTC
>TRBV27|.|TRBJ2-1|16|TRBD2
CASSFLTTSAYNEQFF
TGTGCCAGCAGTTTCCTCACGACTAGCGCCTACAATGAGCAGTTCTTC
>TRBV24-1|.|TRBJ2-1|15|TRBD1
CATSSGTGLRNEQFF
TGTGCCACCAGTTCCGGGACAGGGCTGCGGAATGAGCAGTTCTTC
>TRBV2|.|TRBJ1-2|18|.
CASSESGAPFYSNYGYTF
TGTGCCAGCAGTGAATCCGGTGCCCCTTTTTACTCTAACTATGGCTACACCTTC
>TRBV7-2|.|TRBJ2-7|18|TRBD1
CASSLQGSTGGKLREQYF
TGTGCCAGCAGCTTACAGGGTAGTACAGGGGGCAAATTGCGAGAGCAGTACTTC
>TRBV7-2|.|TRBJ2-3|14|.
CASSPGRGTDTQYF
TGTGCCAGCAGCCCAGGCAGGGGCACAGATACGCAGTATTTT
>TRBV5-1|once|TRBJ2-3|18|TRBD2
CASSLGPWGAGVGNTQYF
TGCGCCAGCAGCTTGGGTCCTTGGGGAGCGGGAGTCGGGAATACGCAGTATTTT
>TRBV7-3|.|TRBJ2-1|18|TRBD2
CASSLMEASGRDRDEQFF
TGTGCCAGCAGCTTAATGGAGGCTAGCGGGAGGGATAGGGATGAGCAGTTCTTC
>TRBV27|.|TRBJ1-2|16|.
CASSLSGAPANYGYTF
TGTGCCAGCAGTTTATCGGGAGCACCAGCTAACTATGGCTACACCTTC
>TRBV20-1|.|TRBJ2-1|11|.
CSAVQGNEQFF
TGCAGTGCTGTACAGGGAAATGAGCAGTTCTTC
>TRBV19|.|TRBJ1-5|13|TRBD1
CASWTGINQPQHF
TGTGCCAGTTGGACAGGGATAAATCAGCCCCAGCATTTT
>TRBV6-5|.|TRBJ2-3|16|TRBD2
CASSYLSGSHSDTQYF
TGTGCCAGCAGTTACCTCAGCGGGAGTCATTCAGATACGCAGTATTTT
>TRBV18|.|TRBJ2-7|16|TRBD2
CASSPGGGGLAGEQYF
TGTGCCAGCTCACCAGGGGGTGGGGGACTAGCCGGCGAGCAGTACTTC
>TRBV25-1|.|TRBJ2-5|14|.
CASSAPPAEETQYF
TGTGCCAGCAGTGCCCCCCCAGCGGAAGAGACCCAGTACTTC
>TRBV28|.|TRBJ1-6|13|TRBD1
CASGQGDNSPLHF
TGTGCCAGTGGACAGGGAGATAATTCACCCCTCCACTTT
>TRBV6-6|.|TRBJ2-4|14|.
CASSSTGEKNIQYF
TGTGCCAGCAGTTCGACAGGAGAAAAAAACATTCAGTACTTC
>TRBV5-8|.|TRBJ2-5|16|TRBD2
CASSLGIAGAGETQYF
TGTGCCAGCAGCTTGGGGATAGCGGGAGCGGGCGAGACCCAGTACTTC
>TRBV10-3|once|TRBJ2-5|15|.
CAIRGRGLYQETQYF
TGTGCCATCAGGGGAAGGGGCCTGTACCAAGAGACCCAGTACTTC
>TRBV5-6|.|TRBJ1-2|13|.
CASSEGQYYGYTF
TGTGCCAGCAGCGAAGGACAGTACTATGGCTACACCTTC
>TRBV3-1/TRBV3-2|once|TRBJ2-5|15|.
CASSQVRGAEETQYF
TGTGCCAGCAGCCAAGTTCGGGGGGCCGAAGAGACCCAGTACTTC
>TRBV30|.|TRBJ2-1|11|.
CASGLVDGQFF
TGTGCCTCCGGACTCGTCGATGGGCAGTTCTTC
>TRBV9|.|TRBJ2-2|16|.
CASSEGGSANTGELFF
TGTGCCAGCAGCGAGGGGGGGAGCGCGAACACCGGGGAGCTGTTTTTT
>TRBV14|.|TRBJ2-7|11|.
CASSQGLEQYF
TGTGCCAGCAGCCAGGGGCTCGAGCAGTACTTC
>TRBV19|few|TRBJ2-7|16|TRBD2
CASSIRGLGTAYEQYF
TGTGCCAGTAGTATTCGCGGACTAGGAACGGCCTACGAGCAGTACTTC
>TRBV10-3|.|TRBJ1-2|11|.
CAISGGDGYTF
TGTGCCATCAGTGGGGGGGATGGCTACACCTTC
>TRBV5-5|.|TRBJ1-3|14|.
CASSPGHDGNTIYF
TGTGCCAGCAGCCCGGGACATGATGGAAACACCATATATTTT